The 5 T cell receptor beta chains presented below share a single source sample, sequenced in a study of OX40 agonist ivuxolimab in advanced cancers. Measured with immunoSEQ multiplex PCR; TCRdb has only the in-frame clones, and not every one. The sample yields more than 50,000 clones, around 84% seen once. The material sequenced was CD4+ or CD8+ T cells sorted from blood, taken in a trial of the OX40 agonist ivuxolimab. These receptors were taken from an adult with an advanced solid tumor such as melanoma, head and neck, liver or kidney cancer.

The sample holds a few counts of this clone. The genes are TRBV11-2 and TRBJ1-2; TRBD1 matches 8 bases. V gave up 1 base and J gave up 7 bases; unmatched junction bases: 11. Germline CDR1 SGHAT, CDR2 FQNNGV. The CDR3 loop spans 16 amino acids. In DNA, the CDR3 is TGTGCCAGCAGCTTAGGGCAGGGGGCGCGTTCTAGTGGCTACACCTTC. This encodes CASSLGQGARSSGYTF. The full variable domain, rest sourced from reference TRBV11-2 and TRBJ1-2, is EAGVAQSPRYKIIEKRQSVAFWCNPISGHATLYWYQQILGQGPKLLIQFQNNGVVDDSQLPKDRFSAERLKGVDSTLKIQPAKLEDSAVYLCASSLGQGARSSGYTFGSGTRLTVV.

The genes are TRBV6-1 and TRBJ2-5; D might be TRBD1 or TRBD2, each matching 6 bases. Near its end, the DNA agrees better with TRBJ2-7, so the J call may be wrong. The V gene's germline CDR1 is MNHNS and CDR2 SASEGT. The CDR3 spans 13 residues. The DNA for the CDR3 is TGTGCCAGCGGGAAGGGGGGCTCTTACGAGCAGTACTTC. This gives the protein CASGKGGSYEQYF.

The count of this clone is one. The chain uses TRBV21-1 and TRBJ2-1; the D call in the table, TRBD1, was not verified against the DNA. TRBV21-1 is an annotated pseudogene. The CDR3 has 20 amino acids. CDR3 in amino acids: CASTRNGRTQDGWPLGVQFF. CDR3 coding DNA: TGTGCCAGCACCAGGAACGGACGAACACAGGACGGTTGGCCCCTTGGGGTGCAGTTCTTC.

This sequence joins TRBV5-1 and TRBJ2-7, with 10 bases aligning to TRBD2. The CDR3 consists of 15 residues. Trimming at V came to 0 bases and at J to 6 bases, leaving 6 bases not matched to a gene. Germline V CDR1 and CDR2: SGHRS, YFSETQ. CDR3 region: CASSLGSSGRGEQYF. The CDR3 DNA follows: TGCGCCAGCAGCTTGGGGTCTAGCGGGAGAGGCGAGCAGTACTTC.

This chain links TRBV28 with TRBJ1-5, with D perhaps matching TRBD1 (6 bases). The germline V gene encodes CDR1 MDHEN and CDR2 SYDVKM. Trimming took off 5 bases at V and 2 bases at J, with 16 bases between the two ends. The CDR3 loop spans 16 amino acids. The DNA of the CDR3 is TGTGCCAGCAGTCCCAAATGGGGGGCGGGCAATCAGCCCCAGCATTTT. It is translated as CASSPKWGAGNQPQHF. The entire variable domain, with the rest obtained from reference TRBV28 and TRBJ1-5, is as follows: DVKVTQSSRYLVKRTGEKVFLECVQDMDHENMFWYRQDPGLGLRLIYFSYDVKMKEKGDIPEGYSVSREKKERFSLILESASTNQTSMYLCASSPKWGAGNQPQHFGDGTRLSIL.